Presented here are 6 T cell receptor beta chains from one specimen sequenced in a study of shared clonotypes between healthy human individuals. Produced via immunoSEQ multiplex PCR; TCRdb's table is partial and in-frame only. The repertoire holds about 1.9 million clones, with just over 90% as singletons. In the naive CD8 group, cells lacked CD45RO and were positively selected for CCR7, so terminally differentiated effector memory CD45RA+ cells were left out. The sample consisted of naive CD8+ T cells from PBMCs. Receptors were obtained from a young man in good health. Some clones in this sample may be carry-over from other donors' samples.

The count of this clone is one. The chain joins TRBV18 to TRBJ2-7; D might be TRBD2 (5 bases). The germline V gene encodes CDR1 KGHSH and CDR2 LQKENI. V was pared by 3 bases and J by 4 bases, with 16 bases between. The CDR3 is 15 amino acids. This CDR3 reads CASSPVAGSIYEQYF. In DNA, the CDR3 is TGTGCCAGCTCACCCGTAGCTGGGAGTATTTACGAGCAGTACTTC. The full variable domain, in which reference TRBV18 and TRBJ2-7 provide the parts outside the CDR3, is NAGVMQNPRHLVRRRGQEARLRCSPMKGHSHVYWYRQLPEEGLKFMVYLQKENIIDESGMPKERFSAEFPKEGPSILRIQQVVRGDSAAYFCASSPVAGSIYEQYFGPGTRLTVT.

V is TRBV6-6 and J is TRBJ1-5, with D unclear. Per germline, CDR1 MNHNY and CDR2 SVGAGI (reference sequence). The CDR3 is 14 residues long. The germline V and J ends were trimmed by 5 bases and 5 bases, with 13 bases remaining between them. This chain's CDR3 is CASSPLRVDQPQHF. Written as DNA, the CDR3 is TGTGCCAGCAGTCCACTAAGGGTTGATCAGCCCCAGCATTTT.

The rearrangement links TRBV7-9 to TRBJ2-7; TRBD1 aligns across 10 bases. Germline CDR1 reads SEHNR; CDR2 reads FQNEAQ (reference sequence). The junction had 6 bases not matched to a gene; V was cut back by 5 bases and J by 2 bases. This CDR3 contains 15 residues. In nucleotides, the CDR3 is TGTGCCAGCAGCATAGGACAGGGGGTTACCTACGAGCAGTACTTC. This codes for CASSIGQGVTYEQYF.

V gene TRBV11-2 combines with J gene TRBJ2-7; TRBD1 agrees at 9 bases. The germline V gene has CDR1 SGHAT and CDR2 FQNNGV. J gave up 3 bases and V 5 bases, and 8 bases lay outside the gene matches. There are 15 residues in the CDR3. Here the CDR3 DNA reads TGTGCCAGCAGCGGAGGGACAGGGTCTGGCTACGAGCAGTACTTC. It yields the protein CASSGGTGSGYEQYF.

The chain recombines TRBV10-3 with TRBJ2-7; D perhaps matches TRBD2 (5 bases). The CDR3 loop spans 16 amino acids. Germline-derived CDR1 and CDR2 are ENHRY and SYGVKD. V was pared by 0 bases and J by 6 bases, with 18 bases between. The CDR3 DNA reads as TGTGCCATCAGTGAGTCGACCAGCCTAAGCGGCTCCGAGCAGTACTTC. Translated, it gives CAISESTSLSGSEQYF.

The CDR3 bases are TGTGCCAGCAGCTTACGAGGGGATGGGGCGGCCAAAAACATTCAGTACTTC. As protein: CASSLRGDGAAKNIQYF. J is TRBJ2-4 and V is TRBV5-5, with D perhaps matching TRBD1 or TRBD2 (5 bases each). V gave up 2 bases and J gave up 1 base, with 16 bases separating them. The length of the CDR3 is 17 residues. Per the germline V gene, CDR1 is SGHKS and CDR2 is YYEKEE (reference sequence).